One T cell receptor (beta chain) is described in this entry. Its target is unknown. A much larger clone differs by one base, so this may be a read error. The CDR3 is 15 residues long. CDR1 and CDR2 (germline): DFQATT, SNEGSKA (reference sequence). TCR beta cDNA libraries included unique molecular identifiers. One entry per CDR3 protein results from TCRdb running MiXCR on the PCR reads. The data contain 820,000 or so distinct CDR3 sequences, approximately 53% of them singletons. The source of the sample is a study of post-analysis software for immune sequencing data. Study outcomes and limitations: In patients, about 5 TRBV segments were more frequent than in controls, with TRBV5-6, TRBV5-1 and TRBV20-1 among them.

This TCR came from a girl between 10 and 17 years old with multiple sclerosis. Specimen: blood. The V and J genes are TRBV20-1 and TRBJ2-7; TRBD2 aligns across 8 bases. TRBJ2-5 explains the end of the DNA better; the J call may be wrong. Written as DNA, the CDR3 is TGCAGTGCTAGAGTGCCTAGCGCGGGGGGAGAGACCCAGTACTTC. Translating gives CSARVPSAGGETQYF.